The rows below give T cell receptor beta chains drawn from one sample of a study of PD-1 blockade in classical Hodgkin lymphoma. The method was immunoSEQ multiplex PCR; TCRdb's version includes in-frame clones alone and lacks a portion of them. The table has tens of thousands of clones, 65% to 85% seen once. Sequences were derived from CD4+ T cells from blood, sampled at baseline. The origin of the receptors is a human donor with classical Hodgkin lymphoma. The CDR3 runs from the conserved cysteine through the conserved F or W. The D gene is left open where the match is weak. Rows may omit the clone size; those that give it use once, few, many or a size class.

V gene	clone size	D gene	J gene	CDR3 DNA	CDR3 protein
TRBV10-3	NA	NA	TRBJ2-7	TGTGCCATCAGTGCCTCTTCCTACGAGCAGTACTTC	CAISASSYEQYF
TRBV7-9	NA	TRBD1	TRBJ2-5	TGTGCCAGCAGCCAGGGGGCGACGGGAGAAGAGACCCAGTACTTC	CASSQGATGEETQYF
TRBV7-9	NA	TRBD1	TRBJ1-2	TGTGCCAGCAGCTGGGGACAGGGGGCGCAGGGCTACACCTTC	CASSWGQGAQGYTF
TRBV27	NA	TRBD1	TRBJ1-4	TGTGCCAGCAGTTCGGACAGGAGGCAAGAAAAACTGTTTTTT	CASSSDRRQEKLFF
TRBV13	NA	NA	TRBJ1-6	TGTGCCAGCAGCTTAGGCCAACTGGGGCCCCTCCACTTT	CASSLGQLGPLHF
TRBV28	NA	NA	TRBJ1-4	TGTGCCAGCAGTTTTGGGGCGGGGAATGAAAAACTGTTTTTT	CASSFGAGNEKLFF
TRBV7-2	NA	NA	TRBJ2-7	TGTGCCAGCAGCTTAGGGAACGCCTACGAGCAGTACTTC	CASSLGNAYEQYF
TRBV15	NA	TRBD1	TRBJ2-6	TGTGCCACCAGCAGGGGGACAGAAAGCTCTGGGGCCAACGTCCTGACTTTC	CATSRGTESSGANVLTF
TRBV11-3	NA	NA	TRBJ1-6	TGTGCCAGCAGCTCCGTTCAGGGGCAAATGTCACCCCTCCACTTT	CASSSVQGQMSPLHF
TRBV4-3	NA	NA	TRBJ2-1	TGCGCCAGCAGCCAAGACCCCGGGCGTCCGCAGTTCTTC	CASSQDPGRPQFF
TRBV19	NA	NA	TRBJ1-5	TGTGCCAGTAGTCAAACAGGGTCGGAACAGCCCCAGCATTTT	CASSQTGSEQPQHF
TRBV28	NA	NA	TRBJ2-7	TGTGCCAGCAGTTTACGCAGGGGCGAGCAGTACTTC	CASSLRRGEQYF
TRBV11-2	few	NA	TRBJ2-7	TGTGCCAGCAGCTTAGGACTGGACTCCTACGAGCAGTACTTC	CASSLGLDSYEQYF
TRBV2	NA	TRBD1	TRBJ1-2	TGTGCCAGCTCAGGACAGGGCGATGGCTACACCTTC	CASSGQGDGYTF
TRBV6-5	NA	NA	TRBJ1-1	TGTGCCAGCAGTTCCTCGTATGGTAGGAACACTGAAGCTTTCTTT	CASSSSYGRNTEAFF
TRBV9	NA	NA	TRBJ1-6	TGTGCCAGCAGCGGAGAACCAGGGAGCGCCTATAATTCACCCCTCCACTTT	CASSGEPGSAYNSPLHF
TRBV6-1	NA	NA	TRBJ2-7	TGTGCCAGCAGTGAAATGGCTCTTAGTGTCTACGAGCAGTACTTC	CASSEMALSVYEQYF
TRBV5-1	NA	NA	TRBJ1-2	TGCGCCAGCAGCTTGCCAAGGGGGGGCGCTAACTATGGCTACACCTTC	CASSLPRGGANYGYTF
TRBV6-6	NA	NA	TRBJ1-6	TGTGCCAGCAGTTACGACCCCGGGGCTGGGAATTCACCCCTCCACTTT	CASSYDPGAGNSPLHF
TRBV7-2	NA	NA	TRBJ2-3	TGTGCCAGCAGCCCGCCAGGATTCACAGATACGCAGTATTTT	CASSPPGFTDTQYF
TRBV11-1	NA	TRBD1	TRBJ1-1	TGTGCCAGCAGGAACACCGGGACAGGGGGCAGGGTTTTCTTT	CASRNTGTGGRVFF
TRBV7-8	NA	NA	TRBJ1-5	TGTGCCAGCAGCACGAACAGGGATCAGCCCCAGCATTTT	CASSTNRDQPQHF
TRBV2	few	NA	TRBJ1-1	TGTGCCAGCAGGGTTGGACTTACTGAAGCTTTCTTT	CASRVGLTEAFF
TRBV7-8	few	NA	TRBJ1-4	TGTGCCAGCAGCTTAGTGGAAACTAATGAAAAACTGTTTTTT	CASSLVETNEKLFF
TRBV5-1	NA	NA	TRBJ1-1	TGCGCCAGCAGCTTAAACGCTGAAGCTTTCTTT	CASSLNAEAFF
TRBV5-1	NA	TRBD1	TRBJ2-6	TGCGCCAGCAATCTGGAACAGGGGCCTAGCTCTGGGGCCAACGTCCTGACTTTC	CASNLEQGPSSGANVLTF
TRBV7-8	NA	NA	TRBJ2-5	TGTGCCAGCAGCCCGGACGGCCTAACCCAGTACTTC	CASSPDGLTQYF
TRBV15	NA	NA	TRBJ1-1	TGTGCCACCAGCAGAGGACGGGGTACGAACACTGAAGCTTTCTTT	CATSRGRGTNTEAFF
TRBV14	NA	NA	TRBJ1-6	TGTGCCAGCAGCCAAGATCTTATAGCTTCTTCACCCCTCCACTTT	CASSQDLIASSPLHF
TRBV6-6	once	NA	TRBJ1-2	TGTGCCAGCAGTTACTCGATCAGGGACTATGGCTACACCTTC	CASSYSIRDYGYTF
TRBV7-8	NA	TRBD2	TRBJ2-4	TGTGCCAGCAGCCTTCCTTATGGGGCCCCTAGCGGGGGAAACATTCAGTACTTC	CASSLPYGAPSGGNIQYF
TRBV11-2	NA	NA	TRBJ2-2	TGTGCCAGCAGCCCACGGGTAGCTAACACCGGGGAGCTGTTTTTT	CASSPRVANTGELFF
TRBV4-1	NA	NA	TRBJ2-2	TGCGCCACCGAACCATCGGGGGTTACGAACACCGGGGAGCTGTTTTTT	CATEPSGVTNTGELFF
TRBV7-2	NA	TRBD1	TRBJ1-1	TGTGCCAGCAGCCGTAGACAGGGAGTGAACACTGAAGCTTTCTTT	CASSRRQGVNTEAFF
TRBV2	NA	TRBD1	TRBJ1-1	TGTGCCAGCAGTGTACAGGGGGACACTGAAGCTTTCTTT	CASSVQGDTEAFF
TRBV19	NA	TRBD1	TRBJ2-1	TGTGCCAGTAGTATAAGACAGGGGGGCTTCAATGAGCAGTTCTTC	CASSIRQGGFNEQFF